These 25 T cell receptor beta chains were all obtained from the same sample, sequenced in a study of shared clonotypes between healthy human individuals (dated by TCRdb to the early 2020s). Libraries came from the immunoSEQ multiplex PCR assay. TCRdb holds this immuneACCESS table with in-frame rearrangements only. Some clones are missing; in checked studies, unresolved V genes explain under half, and the rest has no known cause. This sample has 2,500,000 or so clones in its table, and 80% to 95% of those were observed once. 0.3% to 0.4% of the sample comes from the top ten. Sequenced input: naive CD4+ T cells from PBMCs. The sample's cell subset or site, from its label and the paper: CD45RA+ positively selected. These receptors all stem from a man between 18 and 29 years old in good health. Some clones in this sample may be carry-over from other donors' samples.

This chain links TRBV7-2 with TRBJ1-2, with no clear D. The CDR3 consists of 14 residues. Germline V gene sequence: CDR1 SGHTA, CDR2 FQGNSA. The V and J ends lost 3 bases and 8 bases respectively, with 16 bases between them. The CDR3 region is CASSFAGNTRGYTF. The CDR3 bases are TGTGCCAGCAGCTTCGCCGGGAATACGAGGGGCTACACCTTC.

This clone was counted once. The J gene is TRBJ2-1, the V gene TRBV5-1; 9 positions match TRBD1. Germline assignment: CDR1 SGHRS and CDR2 YFSETQ. This CDR3 has 15 amino acids. J gave up 6 bases and V 2 bases, and 6 bases lay outside the gene matches. The CDR3, as DNA: TGCGCCAGCAGCTTCACAGGGGGCTTCGTCAATGAGCAGTTCTTC. This gives the protein CASSFTGGFVNEQFF.

This chain connects TRBV5-1 to TRBJ1-4; possibly TRBD1 for D (5 bases). Germline CDR1 SGHRS, CDR2 YFSETQ. Trimming cost V 0 bases and J 5 bases, with 20 bases left between them. The CDR3 contains 18 residues. The CDR3 is CASSLGLLSRRGNEKLFF. CDR3 DNA sequence: TGCGCCAGCAGCTTGGGATTGTTGTCCCGGAGGGGCAATGAAAAACTGTTTTTT.

The chain recombines TRBV5-4 with TRBJ2-7; D uncertain. V lost 9 bases to trimming and J lost 4 bases, with 14 bases between them. The germline V gene encodes CDR1 SGHNT and CDR2 YYREEE (reference sequence). The CDR3 runs to 12 residues. The chain's CDR3 is CANPVARYEQYF. In DNA form, the CDR3 reads TGTGCCAACCCGGTAGCTAGGTACGAGCAGTACTTC. Variable domain in full (rest from reference TRBV5-4 and TRBJ2-7): ETGVTQSPTHLIKTRGQQVTLRCSSQSGHNTVSWYQQALGQGPQFIFQYYREEENGRGNFPPRFSGLQFPNYSSELNVNALELDDSALYLCANPVARYEQYFGPGTRLTVT.

V gene TRBV5-5 combines with J gene TRBJ1-2, with D hard to call. The ends were cut back, 1 base at V and 7 bases at J, with 8 bases in the middle. Per the germline V gene, CDR1 is SGHKS and CDR2 is YYEKEE (reference sequence). This CDR3 has 12 residues. In DNA form, the CDR3 reads TGTGCCAGCAGCTTGTCCCCGCCTGGCTACACCTTC. It translates to CASSLSPPGYTF.

The J gene is TRBJ2-3, the V gene TRBV5-8; D not resolved. Germline loops: CDR1 SGHTS, CDR2 YDEGEE. Trimming removed 2 bases at V and 3 bases at J, with 10 bases between. CDR3 length: 14 amino acids. CDR3 region: CASSLPSGTDTQYF. CDR3 bases: TGTGCCAGCAGCTTACCTTCGGGTACAGATACGCAGTATTTT.

As regards this clone: Within the sample, other DNA sequences also encode this same CDR3. V and J are TRBV5-4 and TRBJ1-2; D call uncertain. V shed 0 bases and J shed 4 bases, with 4 bases lying between them. The CDR3 has 12 amino acids. The germline V gene encodes CDR1 SGHNT and CDR2 YYREEE (reference sequence). DNA of the CDR3: TGTGCCAGCAGCTTGGCCAGCTATGGCTACACCTTC. Amino acid sequence: CASSLASYGYTF.

This clone was counted only a few times. Additional DNA sequences in this sample encode the identical CDR3. The chain uses TRBV29-1 and TRBJ1-1, with 11 positions matching TRBD1. Trimming removed 3 bases from V and 4 bases from J; junction bases left unmatched: 4. The germline V gene has CDR1 SQVTM and CDR2 ANQGSEA. The CDR3 has 14 amino acids. The CDR3 here is CSVDRTGGGTEAFF. As DNA, the CDR3 is TGCAGCGTTGATAGGACAGGGGGCGGCACTGAAGCTTTCTTT.

This chain connects TRBV5-1 to TRBJ2-3; 12 nucleotides agree with TRBD2. Germline V CDR1 and CDR2: SGHRS, YFSETQ. J gave up 4 bases and V 0 bases, and 3 bases lay outside the gene matches. CDR3 length: 16 residues. The CDR3 reads CASSLEASGRADTQYF. The DNA for the CDR3 is TGCGCCAGCAGCTTGGAGGCTAGCGGGAGGGCAGATACGCAGTATTTT.

This clone was counted between two and nine times. The rearrangement uses TRBV2 and TRBJ1-1; D not certain. Germline V gives CDR1 SNHLY, CDR2 FYNNEI. Trimming removed 2 bases from V and 1 base from J, with 11 bases in between. The CDR3 loop spans 15 amino acids. The CDR3 DNA is TGTGCCAGCAGTGAAAGGCTGGGTCCGAACACTGAAGCTTTCTTT. Translated, it gives CASSERLGPNTEAFF. Using reference TRBV2 and TRBJ1-1 for the parts outside the CDR3, the full variable domain is EPEVTQTPSHQVTQMGQEVILRCVPISNHLYFYWYRQILGQKVEFLVSFYNNEISEKSEIFDDQFSVERPDGSNFTLKIRSTKLEDSAMYFCASSERLGPNTEAFFGQGTRLTVV.

The chain employs TRBV5-1 and TRBJ2-2, with 11 bases that match TRBD2. The CDR3 has 17 residues. Germline assignment: CDR1 SGHRS and CDR2 YFSETQ. After removal of 0 bases from V and 7 bases from J, the junction contained 8 bases not matched to a gene. DNA of the CDR3: TGCGCCAGCAGCTTGGCAGTTAGCGGGAGGGCCGGCGGGGAGCTGTTTTTT. Its translation: CASSLAVSGRAGGELFF.

This sequence joins TRBV11-2 and TRBJ2-3, with D possibly TRBD1 on 6 matching bases. Trimming took off 3 bases at V and 0 bases at J, with 10 bases between the two ends. The CDR3 consists of 15 residues. The germline gives CDR1 SGHAT, CDR2 FQNNGV. The CDR3 DNA is TGTGCCAGCAGCTTGGACAGTTCTAGCACAGATACGCAGTATTTT. Encoded protein: CASSLDSSSTDTQYF.

The genes are TRBV10-3 and TRBJ2-1; D is unclear. The germline CDR1 and CDR2 sequences are ENHRY and SYGVKD. The CDR3 contains 13 residues. V lost 6 bases and J 5 bases, leaving 11 bases between the germline ends. CDR3 sequence reads: CAISPSLNNEQFF. Here the CDR3 DNA reads TGTGCCATCAGCCCGTCTCTAAACAATGAGCAGTTCTTC.

The genes are TRBV11-2 and TRBJ1-2; D unresolved. Trimming removed 2 bases at V and 4 bases at J, with 20 bases between. The CDR3 spans 17 residues. CDR1 and CDR2 from the germline V gene are SGHAT and FQNNGV. This CDR3 reads CASSLSRPGIFGYGYTF. The CDR3 DNA sequence: TGTGCCAGCAGCTTAAGCAGGCCCGGTATTTTTGGCTATGGCTACACCTTC.

This clone appeared once. The V and J genes are TRBV7-3 and TRBJ2-1; TRBD2 might be the D (5 bases). This CDR3 has 15 residues. Trimming cost V 0 bases and J 3 bases, with 9 bases left between them. CDR1 is SGHTA and CDR2 is FQGTGA in the germline V gene. In DNA, the CDR3 is TGTGCCAGCAGCTTAACCCGGGATGGCTACAATGAGCAGTTCTTC. It translates to CASSLTRDGYNEQFF.

This chain links TRBV18 with TRBJ1-3; D is uncertain. The V and J ends lost 3 bases and 0 bases respectively, with 21 bases between them. This CDR3 is built from 19 residues. Germline loops: CDR1 KGHSH, CDR2 LQKENI. CDR3 sequence (DNA): TGTGCCAGCTCACCCGCGGGCGCCGCGGGCCGGAGCTCTGGAAACACCATATATTTT. Its protein is CASSPAGAAGRSSGNTIYF.

The chain carries TRBV28 and TRBJ1-2; 7 nucleotides align to TRBD1. This CDR3 spans 18 amino acids. V gave up 4 bases and J gave up 2 bases; unmatched junction bases: 16. Germline loops: CDR1 MDHEN, CDR2 SYDVKM. The CDR3 DNA reads as TGTGCCAGCAGTTCCCCCGGGACAGAGCTTCTTAAAAACTATGGCTACACCTTC. Translation gives CASSSPGTELLKNYGYTF.

J is TRBJ2-7 and V is TRBV6-1; 10 nucleotides align to TRBD2. CDR3 length: 14 residues. V trimming: 3 bases; J trimming: 6 bases; junction bases outside the gene matches: 5. The germline V gene has CDR1 MNHNS and CDR2 SASEGT. The CDR3 sequence is CASSEGTSGTEQYF. CDR3 DNA: TGTGCCAGCAGTGAGGGTACTAGCGGGACCGAGCAGTACTTC.

V and J are TRBV5-4 and TRBJ2-7; 9 bases map to TRBD1. The CDR3 contains 15 residues. The junction had 5 bases not matched to a gene; V was cut back by 1 base and J by 3 bases. Germline V gene lookup returns CDR1 SGHNT and CDR2 YYREEE (reference sequence). The chain's CDR3 is CASSLSTGQGYEQYF. Written as DNA, the CDR3 is TGTGCCAGCAGCTTGTCCACGGGACAGGGCTACGAGCAGTACTTC.

CDR3 in amino acids: CAWAPGLGTSETQYF. In DNA form, the CDR3 reads TGTGCCTGGGCCCCGGGACTAGGGACATCAGAGACCCAGTACTTC. The chain carries TRBV30 and TRBJ2-5; 8 bases are shared with TRBD2. The CDR3 consists of 15 residues. CDR1 is GTSNPN, CDR2 SVGIG, per germline (reference sequence). V was clipped by 5 bases and J by 4 bases; unmatched bases: 12.

V and J are TRBV27 and TRBJ1-5; 8 bases agree with TRBD1. The length of the CDR3 is 16 residues. Germline-derived CDR1 and CDR2 are MNHEY and SMNVEV (reference sequence). With 6 bases clipped from V and 2 bases from J, the junction kept 9 bases outside the gene matches. The CDR3 loop reads CASRPAPGQGNQPQHF. The CDR3 DNA sequence: TGTGCCAGCAGACCAGCCCCGGGACAGGGCAATCAGCCCCAGCATTTT.

The chain recombines TRBV28 with TRBJ2-1, with TRBD2 matching over 9 bases. From germline, CDR1 is MDHEN and CDR2 SYDVKM. The V and J ends lost 8 bases and 7 bases, in that order; junction bases with no gene match: 6. The CDR3 loop spans 13 amino acids. Here the CDR3 DNA reads TGTGCCAGCCTAAGCGGGAGGATGAATGAGCAGTTCTTC. Translating gives CASLSGRMNEQFF.

The CDR3: CASSLMGEVLRLNTQYF. The CDR3 bases are TGCGCCAGCAGCTTGATGGGGGAGGTACTCCGACTGAATACGCAGTATTTT. The chain has TRBV5-1 and TRBJ2-3; tentatively, D is TRBD2 (6 bases). The CDR3 length is 17 residues. Germline loops: CDR1 SGHRS, CDR2 YFSETQ. V gave up 1 base and J gave up 7 bases, with 22 bases separating them.

The chain has TRBV5-1 and TRBJ2-7, with D perhaps matching TRBD2 (6 bases). The CDR3 has 16 residues. Germline V CDR1 and CDR2: SGHRS, YFSETQ. Trimming took off 5 bases at V and 0 bases at J, with 18 bases between the two ends. As DNA, the CDR3 is TGCGCCAGCAGTTCTCCGGCGGGGCGCGCCTCCTACGAGCAGTACTTC. Amino acid sequence: CASSSPAGRASYEQYF.

This chain's CDR3 is CASSFAGTGSPGYTF. The CDR3 DNA follows: TGTGCCAGCAGCTTCGCCGGGACAGGGTCCCCTGGCTACACCTTC. The V call is TRBV7-6, the J call TRBJ1-2, with 9 nucleotides matching TRBD1. CDR3 length equals 15 residues. Trimming at V came to 3 bases and at J to 7 bases, leaving 9 bases not matched to a gene. Germline V CDR1 and CDR2: SGHVS, FNYEAQ. The entire variable domain, with the rest obtained from reference TRBV7-6 and TRBJ1-2, is as follows: GAGVSQSPRYKVTKRGQDVALRCDPISGHVSLYWYRQALGQGPEFLTYFNYEAQQDKSGLPNDRFSAERPEGSISTLTIQRTEQRDSAMYRCASSFAGTGSPGYTFGSGTRLTVV.